This T cell receptor beta chain was recorded in a study of regulatory T cells in long-lasting Graves disease. CDR3 regions were amplified by Arm-PCR using iRepertoire HTBI primers to build TCR beta libraries. TCRdb processed the multiplex PCR reads anew with MiXCR; each CDR3 protein has one entry. Here the sample spans around 250,000 distinct CDR3 sequences, roughly a fifth being singletons. There are 14 residues in the CDR3. Germline lookup yields CDR1 SEHNR and CDR2 FQNEAQ (reference sequence). V lost 3 bases and J 10 bases, leaving 16 bases between the germline ends. This clonotype was seen repeatedly, ten times or more. Time point denoted: newly diagnosed GD, antithyroid drugs for less than 3 months. PBMCs were the source of the RNA used for TCR sequencing. A blood draw put nine milliliters of peripheral blood into EDTA tubes.

The receptor was isolated from a female donor with Graves disease. This sample comprised peripheral blood mononuclear cells (PBMCs), obtained at new diagnosis, from a patient treated with antithyroid drugs. This chain uses TRBV7-9 with TRBJ2-1; no definite D call. Written as DNA, the CDR3 is TGTGCCAGCAGCTTGGGGTTCCAGGTCCAAGAGCAGTTCTTC. This translates into CASSLGFQVQEQFF. The variable domain in full, with the rest retrieved from reference TRBV7-9 and TRBJ2-1, is DTGVSQNPRHKITKRGQNVTFRCDPISEHNRLYWYRQTLGQGPEFLTYFQNEAQLEKSRLLSDRFSAERPKGSFSTLEIQRTEQGDSAMYLCASSLGFQVQEQFFGPGTRLTVL.